This T cell receptor beta chain was recorded in a study of T cells in Graves' hyperthyroidism and ophthalmopathy (dated by TCRdb to the late 2010s). Study-wide context: Peripheral blood was collected at initial diagnosis, before any treatment. After sampling, hyperthyroidism patients received methimazole starting at 30 mg daily, and ophthalmopathy patients received high-dose intravenous methylprednisolone. Thyroid tissue and blood T-cell repertoires from about six Graves' hyperthyroidism patients were also compared in the study. TCR Vbeta CDR3 sequencing of 135 peripheral blood samples (over 40 ophthalmopathy, about 74 hyperthyroidism and approximately 17 progressor patients) is reported in the paper. To identify TCR V-J signatures that set the groups apart, the researchers used a discovery cohort of about a hundred patients, made up of under 50 with Graves' ophthalmopathy and 55 to 65 with stable Graves' hyperthyroidism. For training and testing, the 100 or so patients in the discovery cohort were randomly divided in a 7:3 ratio. Whether ophthalmopathy could be predicted prospectively was tested in an independent validation cohort made up of approximately 19 hyperthyroidism patients plus 17 patients who later progressed to ophthalmopathy. What the work shows at the level of the full study, not this receptor alone: A 13 V-J signature model separated ophthalmopathy from stable hyperthyroidism, with approximately 86% sensitivity and just under 84% specificity in cross-validation and 80%/75% in testing. Most expanded thyroid clonotypes (frequency above 0.001) were also detected in blood, a finding suggesting that blood repertoires may reflect thyroid immune responses. No statistical method was used to set the sample size in advance, and investigators knew the group allocation. In validation, progression to ophthalmopathy was predicted by the model with 55% to 71% sensitivity and 72.22% specificity, a median of around 5.9 months before onset.

The germline V end is reduced by 1 base and the J end by 4 bases; junction bases left unmatched: 9. CDR1 SGHAT and CDR2 FQDESV were looked up in the germline V gene (reference sequence). Measured from the cysteine to the phenylalanine, the CDR3 is 17 residues long. Only CDR3 DNA remains: 51 bases, in frame from the first base. TCR beta CDR3 regions were amplified from RNA transcripts. The TCR CDR3 was subjected to a first round of RT-PCR using the HTBI primer set and the Qiagen OneStep RT-PCR kit. Libraries were constructed in a second round of multiplex PCR, after which size selection and purification were performed. The libraries were sequenced on an Illumina HiSeq2000 using paired-end 100 bp reads. In the authors' own workflow: SOAPnuke was used to process the raw data, with reads discarded if the reads contained adapters or uncalled bases, had a mean Phred below 15, or lacked an exact constant-primer or identifier match. High-quality paired reads were merged with COPE v1.2.5, and unique nucleotide sequences were defined as clonotypes. MiTCR v1.1 was used to align clonotypes to the IMGT TRBV, TRBD and TRBJ reference segments. Only V-J combinations with frequency above 0.0001, covering about 99% of repertoires, were analysed. A TCS score was defined as the ratio of F50 (clonal expansion) to E x V (chaos), with BLOSUM62-based TCRdist applied between CDR3 peptides within each V-J. Welch's t-statistics and random forest reduced roughly 530 V-J features to about 12, which were used in a naive Bayes classifier (R e1071). TCRdb applied fastp at Q25 and MiXCR to the public reads, then kept only in-frame beta chains. Each CDR3 protein appears once, grouped with its most common genes and DNA. For this entry, the V and J calls and clone size follow TCRdb and not the study's own pipeline. The sample table shows 600,000 to 900,000 distinct CDR3 sequences, and about a sixth are seen once. The leading ten clones occupy around 8% of the sample.

Many counts were recorded for this clonotype. The antigen it recognizes is unknown. Base-call qualities are not available, and no considerably larger clone is one nucleotide away. A patient counted as having stable Graves' hyperthyroidism if no progression to ophthalmopathy occurred over 18 months of follow-up. Hyperthyroidism patients were aged 18 to 65 years and newly diagnosed, with disease duration of less than 2 months. Exclusion was applied to patients with uncontrolled infections, other autoimmune diseases, pregnancy or lactation. Diagnoses were established on the basis of clinical symptoms, serum thyroxine and TRAb, thyroid ultrasound, and orbital computed tomography. Ficoll-Paque density gradient centrifugation was used to isolate PBMCs from approximately 10 ml of fresh peripheral blood. Total RNA was extracted using Trizol reagent, and RNA quality was assessed on an Agilent 2100 Bioanalyzer.

Sequenced input: blood. The V and J genes are TRBV11-1 and TRBJ2-1; the central 8 bases match TRBD2. This receptor was identified in a man between 18 and 35 years old with Graves' hyperthyroidism. The DNA sequence follows: TGTGCCAGCAGCTTAGAGCGGGGGCTAGTCCCGTACAATGAGCAGTTCTTC. Its protein is CASSLERGLVPYNEQFF. With all but the CDR3 taken from the reference TRBV11-1 and TRBJ2-1 genes, the full variable domain is: EAEVAQSPRYKITEKSQAVAFWCDPISGHATLYWYRQILGQGPELLVQFQDESVVDDSQLPKDRFSAERLKGVDSTLKIQPAELGDSAMYLCASSLERGLVPYNEQFFGPGTRLTVL.